The source of this T cell receptor (beta chain) is a study of cytomegalovirus exposure and HLA in healthy donors (dated by TCRdb to about 2017). Describing the broader study: According to an earlier analysis of several hundred of the donors, roughly 180 million T cells yielded roughly 110 million unique TCR beta sequences and approximately 300 Gb of sequence data. In addition to the first cohort of hundreds of subjects, a separate validation cohort of over 90 different subjects was used. An early release covering roughly 640 HLA-typed donors comprised roughly 300 gigabases of sequencing data and roughly 86 million unique TCR sequences. The number of donors typed differed by locus, with about 629-630 for A, B, C, DRB1 and DQB1, around 520 for DQA1, approximately 580 for DPA1, and approximately 470 for DPB1. To predict cytomegalovirus infection status, the study combined high-throughput TCR immunosequencing, statistical association of individual TCRs with disease status, and machine learning. The study used immunosequencing to profile the T cell repertoires of several hundred subjects and linked those repertoires to cytomegalovirus serostatus. The later analysis used no new phenotypic data to find candidate immune exposures, relying instead on TCR beta sequences and their occurrence across donors. A later genetic analysis took genome-wide SNP genotypes for about three fifths of the 666 donors and used that subset as a discovery cohort. The study was designed to test whether signatures of past pathogen exposure could be identified by cataloging public T cell receptors. Every repertoire in the discovery cohort had been generated on one and the same sequencing platform. Four to six DR-DQ haplotypes were handled as single units for association and clustering, since linkage in the cohort was strong. Donor age, sex, ethnicity and CMV serostatus were compiled alongside the repertoire data. Among the roughly 400 genotyped donors, around 81% belonged to the genetic ancestry cluster associated with self-reported Caucasian donors. Both class I and class II loci were covered by HLA typing, at four-digit resolution. A later analysis re-analyzed previously published TCR beta repertoires from roughly 600 donors and added high-resolution HLA genotyping to study TCR occurrence patterns. An earlier analysis of 587 of the donors used high-throughput TCR beta sequencing to judge whether each TCR beta V gene segment behaved as functional or pseudogenic. Among 398 genotyped donors of the cohort, an average of approximately 240,000 unique TCR beta nucleotide sequences were sequenced per donor, around 20% of them non-productive.

This clone occurred a few times. The specificity of this receptor is unknown. Base-call qualities are not available, and no considerably larger clone is one nucleotide away. The library was prepared using the immunoSEQ multiplex PCR assay. The multiplex PCR relied on a mix of 60 forward primers for TCR Vbeta segments and 13 reverse primers for TCR Jbeta segments. Amplification of the CDR3 region of rearranged TCR beta genes was performed with a multiplex PCR assay on genomic DNA. On the Illumina HiSeq System, the amplified TCR beta libraries were sequenced as 87-base-pair reads. Under the source paper's analysis protocol: A later analysis counted about 80 million unique TCR beta chains across the 666 repertoires, and around 9.9 million of these chains were shared by at least two donors. Raw reads were error-corrected and collapsed into unique sequences with a nearest-neighbor algorithm that merged closely related sequences to remove PCR and sequencing errors. Alignment of CDR3 sequences to IMGT reference sequences was used to assign V, D and J gene segments. Each retained sequence needed at least a six-nucleotide match to both a V gene segment and a J gene segment. A rearrangement was called productive if the CDR3 had no stop codons and remained in frame with V and J, and every other rearrangement was called non-productive. Following IMGT convention, CDR3 was defined as the stretch from the second conserved V-encoded cysteine up to the conserved J-encoded phenylalanine. The earlier analysis of about 640 of the donors excluded any sequence lacking an unambiguous match to a single V gene segment. In an earlier analysis of 587 of the donors, V segments were called functional above 56.7% productive rearrangements and were called segregating when the between-donor standard deviation exceeded 5%. A statistical classification framework was built to diagnose cytomegalovirus status from the catalog of TCR beta chain sequences. In a later analysis, V and J genes were assigned by comparing TCR nucleotide sequences against IMGT/GENE-DB human TR gene sequences. In a later analysis, CDR3 sequences and most-parsimonious VDJ recombination scenarios were assigned using the TCRdist pipeline. A later analysis defined each TCR beta chain by its CDR3 amino acid sequence plus V-gene family, and excluded reads lacking a unique V-gene family. A later analysis removed 600 or so highly shared, low-generation-probability nucleotide sequences to deal with suspected cross-contamination and a sequencing artifact. For each public chain, a later analysis derived a clonal expansion index from normalized ranks of inferred template counts within each repertoire. In a later analysis, generation probabilities were computed with a VDJ recombination model fitted to out-of-frame rearrangements, and the resulting probabilities were checked against IGoR. In a later analysis, TCR-TCR, TCR-HLA and TCR-CMV co-occurrence was scored with hypergeometric tests, and a repertoire-size bias correction was applied to TCR pairs. To estimate false discovery rates, a later analysis permuted the HLA or CMV assignments 20 times. In a later analysis, co-occurring TCRs were grouped with DBSCAN, and TCRdist sequence similarity was added when clustering was performed within HLA-allele-positive subsets. Repertoires with fewer than 30,000 or more than 120,000 public chains, plus five repertoires with anomalous nucleotide sharing, were excluded from co-occurrence clustering. The immuneACCESS repertoire file appears here via TCRdb, limited to in-frame rearrangements. These files lack a portion of the clones; in checked studies, under half of the deficit traces to unresolved V genes, and the cause of the others is not known. V and J calls and clone size are given by that table; D and trimming were obtained from the DNA. The sample table shows 80,000 or so clones, and roughly 65% are seen once. The top ten constitute approximately 4% of the sample.

V loses 5 bases of germline sequence and J loses 6 bases, and the interval between the two ends is 9 bases. Reading the germline V gene gives CDR1 MNHNS and CDR2 SASEGT. The CDR3 starts with the cysteine, ends with the phenylalanine, and has 12 residues. Only the CDR3 DNA stays, 36 bases, in frame from base 1. The cohort was made up of several hundred healthy bone marrow donors. At the time of sampling, every cohort member was nominally healthy, though immune exposures that went unrecorded were likely present. The donor was CMV seropositive and was included in the group of approximately 310 seropositive cohort members. A peripheral blood sample was provided by each donor, and peripheral blood mononuclear cells were used for TCR beta sequencing. Genomic DNA extraction from the blood cell samples was performed with the Qiagen DNeasy Blood Extraction Kit. Study-level results and caveats: The authors suggested that the approach could potentially be extended to other disease states and immunological phenotypes. V-gene and J-gene trimming of TCR beta chains was associated with a missense DCLRE1C variant in a later genetic analysis, and the association was replicated in an independent cohort. At a false discovery rate of 0.05, a later analysis linked 15,000 to 20,000 TCR beta sequences to specific HLA alleles. Only TCR beta chains were sequenced in this cohort, and the absence of alpha or paired-chain data limited detectable features. Presence/absence analyses assumed roughly uniform sequencing depth across donors, an assumption that may not hold. In both the original and validation cohorts, the classifier was reported to diagnose cytomegalovirus status with high specificity and sensitivity. In an earlier analysis of approximately 600 of the donors, most TCR beta V segments were observed in productive rearrangements about 87% or about 30% of the time, broadly matching IMGT annotations. Most TCR sequences were seen in very few donors, while some public TCRs were found in many individuals. Compared with the approximately 700-donor mean, donors in an Asian-associated ancestry cluster had fewer N-insertions in productive TCRs, according to a later genetic analysis. According to a later analysis, most CMV-associated TCR beta chains appeared to be HLA-restricted, and the HLA associations seemed to be driven largely by CMV exposure. In the study, approximately 160 TCR beta chains were listed as associated with cytomegalovirus. In vitro tests confirmed that a few of the cytomegalovirus-associated TCR beta chains recognize cytomegalovirus antigens. Assigning TCR associations to individual alleles was difficult when HLA alleles, especially DR and DQ, strongly co-occurred. The only immune exposure information available for the cohort was CMV serostatus. Because HLA typing was missing for some donors at each locus, association tests included only the typed subset. In a later analysis, HLA-associated TCR beta chains were found to be more clonally expanded and to have lower generation probabilities than equally common non-associated chains. Some IMGT-functional V segments, including TRBV6-2 and TRBV6-3, could not be told apart with the 87-base-pair reads, so those segments were excluded. Because counts were too low, about 18 rarely observed V segments, including chromosome 9 orphons, were excluded from the earlier analysis of roughly 580 of the donors. According to a later analysis, TCR association rates differed among HLA loci, with DRB1 alleles showing the most associated TCRs and HLA-C alleles showing the fewest. A further reported finding was that TCR beta sequences accurately predicted the HLA-A and HLA-B alleles for most subjects in the first cohort. A later analysis reported that several top co-occurrence clusters appeared linked to parvovirus B19, influenza, CMV and Epstein-Barr virus. A cluster of highly shared sequence variants was judged likely to represent a technical artifact of the sequencing pipeline. Correlated functional status among segregating V segments might reflect linkage disequilibrium, but an unknown experimental factor could not be ruled out.

The receptor was isolated from a male donor in good health and CMV-seropositive. Sequencing was performed on PBMCs. This sequence uses TRBV6-1 and TRBJ2-3; the D gene is unclear. The encoded CDR3 is CASSLSRDTQYF. The DNA is as follows: TGTGCCAGCAGTCTGAGCCGGGATACGCAGTATTTT.